This T cell receptor (beta chain) was sequenced in a study of CD8 T cells in Susac syndrome. The overall study: When blood was collected, patients with Susac syndrome were therapy-naive, were taking corticosteroids, or were receiving intravenous immunoglobulin alone.

A quantity of roughly 0.5 to 1 ug RNA underwent reverse transcription using random hexamers. An immunoSEQ multiplex PCR amplified TCR beta CDR3 over 54 Vbeta and 13 Jbeta. Using its own MiXCR run on the immunoSEQ multiplex PCR reads, TCRdb lists one record per CDR3 protein. Of 170,000 or so distinct CDR3 sequences listed, roughly 94% are singletons. While CD8+ and CD4+ T cells were isolated negatively, TEMRA cells were enriched by FACS. The sequencing sample was made of CD4+ T cells from PBMCs. The receptor was derived from a human donor with Susac syndrome.

The CDR3: CSVYGTAIQNEQFF. The CDR3 nucleotides are TGCAGCGTTTACGGGACAGCGATACAAAATGAGCAGTTCTTC. This sequence joins TRBV29-1 and TRBJ2-1; TRBD1 matches 7 bases. The CDR3 is 14 residues long. The ends lost 5 bases at V and 7 bases at J; junction bases unmatched: 11. The germline CDR1 and CDR2 sequences are SQVTM and ANQGSEA.